Below, one TCR beta chain is given with its context. There are 15 residues in the CDR3. CDR1 is MNHEY and CDR2 is SMNVEV in the germline V gene (reference sequence). V was clipped by 2 bases and J by 3 bases, with 14 bases between them. With 60 Vbeta and 13 Jbeta primers, the PCR was carried out. Profiled with immunoSEQ multiplex PCR; TCRdb holds only in-frame clones, not every one. The sample has under 300,000 clones, about four fifths seen once. This specimen comes from a study of cytomegalovirus exposure and HLA in healthy donors. Overall study: Caucasian-associated ancestry cluster membership applied to about 80% of a few hundred genotyped donors.

The chain employs TRBV27 and TRBJ2-7, with D perhaps TRBD1 (6 bases). Material: PBMCs. The TCR comes from a woman in her thirties or forties in good health and CMV-seropositive. Here the CDR3 DNA reads TGTGCCAGCAGTTTAAAGGCAGGGGTGCGCTACGAGCAGTACTTC. Amino acids: CASSLKAGVRYEQYF.